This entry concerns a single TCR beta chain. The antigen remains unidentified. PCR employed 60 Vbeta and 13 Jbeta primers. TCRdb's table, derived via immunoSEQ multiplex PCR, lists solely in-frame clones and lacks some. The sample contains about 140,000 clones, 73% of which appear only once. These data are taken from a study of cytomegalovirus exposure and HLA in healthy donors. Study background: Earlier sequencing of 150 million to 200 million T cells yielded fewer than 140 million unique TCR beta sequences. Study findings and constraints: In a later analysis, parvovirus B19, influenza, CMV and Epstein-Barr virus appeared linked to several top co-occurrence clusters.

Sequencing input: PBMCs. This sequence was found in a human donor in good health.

CDR3 loop: CASSEGGGAPQHF. The DNA for the CDR3 is TGTGCCAGCAGTGAAGGGGGGGGAGCGCCCCAGCATTTT. J is TRBJ1-5 and V is TRBV2; TRBD1 is a possible D gene (5 bases). CDR1 SNHLY and CDR2 FYNNEI come from the germline V gene. The CDR3 sequence is 13 residues long. V lost 1 base and J 9 bases, leaving 10 bases between the germline ends.